This T cell receptor (beta chain) comes out of a study of CD8+ T cells in alopecia areata. V was clipped by 6 bases and J by 4 bases, with 9 bases between them. Germline CDR1 and CDR2: DFQATT and SNEGSKA (reference sequence). There are 11 residues in the CDR3. Study results and caveats: Scalp and blood samples kept many expanded lesional clones throughout tofacitinib. Higher clonality and more expanded CD8+ clones appeared in lesional than normal scalp.

About this clone: The antigen is not known.

This sample's treatment: oral pan-JAK inhibitor, 5-10 mg twice daily. T lymphocytes (CD4+ and CD8+) were sorted from PBMCs. RNA extraction and reverse transcription yielded cDNA as sequencing template. The assay was immunoSEQ multiplex PCR, and TCRdb's table has in-frame clones only and misses some. The table records about 160,000 clones, under 70% of them present only once. The receptor was isolated from a human donor with alopecia areata. Sequences were derived from CD4+ T cells sorted from blood, sampled at week 4, from a patient treated with tofacitinib. The gene calls are TRBV20-1 and TRBJ2-5; D uncertain. Here the CDR3 reads CSAHSGETQYF. The CDR3, as DNA: TGCAGTGCCCACTCCGGAGAGACCCAGTACTTC.